The 30 T cell receptor beta chains in this list originate from one sample, sequenced in a study of blood T cell repertoires in COVID-19. Here immunoSEQ multiplex PCR was the method, and the copy in TCRdb shows in-frame clones only, minus some. The sample has roughly 100,000 clones, over 75% seen once; the top ten hold approximately 12%. Sequencing was carried out using peripheral blood. The source is a human donor in a cohort sampled during active or convalescent COVID-19.

V is TRBV29-1 and J is TRBJ2-7, with a possible D match to TRBD1 (6 bases). In germline, CDR1 is SQVTM, CDR2 ANQGSEA. This CDR3 is 12 amino acids long. V lost 4 bases and J lost 2, with 9 bases in between. This CDR3 reads CSVAGAAYEQYF. The CDR3 region has the DNA TGCAGCGTTGCAGGGGCCGCCTACGAGCAGTACTTC.

The chain uses TRBV12-3 or TRBV12-4 and TRBJ1-2, with 8 bases matching TRBD1. The CDR3 totals 13 residues. After removal of 6 bases from V and 8 bases from J, the junction contained 8 bases not matched to a gene. CDR3 residues: CASSKTGEFGYTF. Written as DNA, the CDR3 is TGTGCCAGCAGCAAGACAGGGGAGTTCGGCTACACCTTC.

V is TRBV2 and J is TRBJ1-5; the D gene is possibly TRBD1 (5 bases). The V gene's germline CDR1 is SNHLY and CDR2 FYNNEI. Deletions cut 4 bases from V and 2 bases from J, with 12 bases between. The CDR3 is made up of 15 amino acids. This CDR3 is CASSVARQRNQPQHF. CDR3 nucleotide sequence: TGTGCCAGCAGTGTAGCGAGACAGCGCAATCAGCCCCAGCATTTT.

The V gene is TRBV6-5, the J gene TRBJ1-5; 8 bases match TRBD1. The germline V gene has CDR1 MNHEY and CDR2 SVGAGI. Trimming cost V 6 bases and J 4 bases; bases outside gene matches: 8. The CDR3 has 15 amino acids. DNA of the CDR3: TGTGCCAGCAGACCAGGACAGGGAGGGAATCAGCCCCAGCATTTT. This encodes CASRPGQGGNQPQHF.

The gene calls are TRBV3-1 (or the pseudogene TRBV3-2) and TRBJ2-3, with TRBD2 matching 11 bases. From germline, CDR1 is LGHDT and CDR2 YNNKEL (reference sequence). V lost 4 bases, J lost 5 bases, and 8 bases stayed unmatched. The CDR3 spans 16 residues. The CDR3 here is CASSLTPGLAVDTQYF. In DNA, the CDR3 is TGTGCCAGCAGCCTTACCCCGGGACTAGCGGTAGATACGCAGTATTTT.

The chain employs TRBV19 and TRBJ1-2; the match to TRBD1 covers 9 bases. Trimming at V came to 10 bases and at J to 4 bases, leaving 7 bases not matched to a gene. Per the germline V gene, CDR1 is LNHDA and CDR2 is SQIVND (reference sequence). The CDR3 length is 13 residues. DNA for the CDR3: TGTGCCATCTCCCCGGGACAGGGCTATGGCTACACCTTC. Its protein product is CAISPGQGYGYTF. Full variable domain (missing parts from reference TRBV19 and TRBJ1-2): DGGITQSPKYLFRKEGQNVTLSCEQNLNHDAMYWYRQDPGQGLRLIYYSQIVNDFQKGDIAEGYSVSREKKESFPLTVTSAQKNPTAFYLCAISPGQGYGYTFGSGTRLTVV.

This sequence joins TRBV4-2 and TRBJ2-3, with 8 nucleotides matching TRBD2. The CDR3 runs to 16 residues. Germline-derived CDR1 and CDR2 are LGHNA and YNFKEQ. V gave up 0 bases and J gave up 5 bases; unmatched junction bases: 7. Written as DNA, the CDR3 is TGTGCCAGCAGCCAAGAAACGGGGGGGCCAGTAGATACGCAGTATTTT. The encoded protein is CASSQETGGPVDTQYF.

The chain joins TRBV2 to TRBJ1-3, with D maybe TRBD1 (5 bases). The V and J ends lost 6 bases and 4 bases respectively, with 13 bases between them. Looked up from germline, CDR1 is SNHLY and CDR2 is FYNNEI. This CDR3 has 14 residues. The CDR3 reads CASSTGVGGNTIYF. The CDR3 bases are TGTGCCAGCAGCACAGGAGTTGGAGGAAACACCATATATTTT.

The table lists this clone with a count of one. As DNA, the CDR3 is TGTGCCAGCAGCCCACAGGGGGCTTATAATTCACCCCTCCACTTT. Its translation is CASSPQGAYNSPLHF. The gene calls are TRBV7-9 and TRBJ1-6; 9 positions match TRBD1. The CDR3 has 15 amino acids. Germline CDR1 is SEHNR and CDR2 is FQNEAQ (reference sequence). Losses at the gene ends were 5 bases for V and 4 bases for J; bases not matched to a gene: 3.

This chain links TRBV4-1 with TRBJ2-7, with 9 bases that match TRBD2. CDR3 length: 15 amino acids. Trimming cost V 3 bases and J 1 base; bases outside gene matches: 4. Germline V lookup: CDR1 MGHRA, CDR2 YSYEKL. In DNA form, the CDR3 reads TGCGCCAGCAGCCAGGCCCTAGCGGGGTCCTACGAGCAGTACTTC. It is translated as CASSQALAGSYEQYF.

This chain uses TRBV24-1 with TRBJ2-3; TRBD1 might be the D (5 bases). The CDR3 is 13 amino acids. CDR1 and CDR2 from the germline V gene are KGHDR and SFDVKD. V lost 10 bases and J lost 1, with 11 bases in between. The CDR3 nucleotides are TGTGCCACAGCACAGGAAGGCACAGATACGCAGTATTTT. It translates to CATAQEGTDTQYF.

In this sample, this clone turned up once. The chain carries TRBV10-3 and TRBJ2-7; weak D call: TRBD1 (6 bases). CDR1 and CDR2 (germline): ENHRY, SYGVKD. This CDR3 contains 14 residues. The V gene lost 1 base and the J gene lost 3 bases, with 10 bases spanning the gap. The CDR3 DNA sequence: TGTGCCATCAGTGAGTTGGGCAGGGGCTACGAGCAGTACTTC. It specifies CAISELGRGYEQYF.

This clone was seen just once. The chain couples TRBV5-1 to TRBJ2-5, with D perhaps matching TRBD1 (5 bases). CDR3 size: 17 residues. Germline CDR1 is SGHRS and CDR2 is YFSETQ. V was pared by 2 bases and J by 2 bases, with 19 bases between. CDR3 sequence reads: CASSFRIQKGAQETQYF. The CDR3 nucleotides are TGCGCCAGCAGCTTCCGGATTCAAAAAGGGGCACAAGAGACCCAGTACTTC. Looking up the rest from reference TRBV5-1 and TRBJ2-5 gives the full variable domain: KAGVTQTPRYLIKTRGQQVTLSCSPISGHRSVSWYQQTPGQGLQFLFEYFSETQRNKGNFPGRFSGRQFSNSRSEMNVSTLELGDSALYLCASSFRIQKGAQETQYFGPGTRLLVL.

The chain has TRBV11-3 and TRBJ2-2; TRBD2 matches at 9 bases. V was clipped by 0 bases and J by 6 bases; unmatched bases: 5. Looked up from germline, CDR1 is SGHNT and CDR2 is YENEEA. The CDR3 consists of 16 residues. The CDR3 protein is CASSLDGVAGAGELFF. The CDR3 DNA is TGTGCCAGCAGCTTAGATGGAGTAGCGGGGGCCGGGGAGCTGTTTTTT. The full variable domain, its missing parts supplied by reference TRBV11-3 and TRBJ2-2, is EAGVVQSPRYKIIEKKQPVAFWCNPISGHNTLYWYLQNLGQGPELLIRYENEEAVDDSQLPKDRFSAERLKGVDSTLKIQPAELGDSAVYLCASSLDGVAGAGELFFGEGSRLTVL.

The chain employs TRBV28 and TRBJ2-1, with 8 positions matching TRBD2. This CDR3 contains 15 residues. V lost 7 bases to trimming and J lost 2 bases; unmatched junction nucleotides: 7. CDR1 and CDR2 from the germline V gene are MDHEN and SYDVKM. DNA of the CDR3: TGTGCCAGCAACCCGGGGGGGGGCCCCTACAATGAGCAGTTCTTC. It specifies CASNPGGGPYNEQFF.

In DNA, the CDR3 is TGTGCCAGCAGCCGAACAGGGGGTAATTCACCCCTCCACTTT. It yields the protein CASSRTGGNSPLHF. The chain carries TRBV3-1 (or the pseudogene TRBV3-2) and TRBJ1-6; 8 positions match TRBD1. This CDR3 has 14 amino acids. Per the germline V gene, CDR1 is LGHDT and CDR2 is YNNKEL (reference sequence). V lost 4 bases, J lost 6 bases, and 2 bases stayed unmatched.

This chain uses TRBV11-2 with TRBJ1-5, with a tentative D call TRBD1 (5 bases). Germline assignment: CDR1 SGHAT and CDR2 FQNNGV. The germline V and J ends were trimmed by 0 bases and 3 bases, with 9 bases remaining between them. CDR3 length equals 15 residues. Here the CDR3 DNA reads TGTGCCAGCAGCTTAGAGGGGCGGTTCAATCAGCCCCAGCATTTT. Its protein is CASSLEGRFNQPQHF.

The count of this clone is one. The rearrangement uses TRBV9 and TRBJ1-4; D remains unclear. This CDR3 spans 16 amino acids. Germline CDR1 reads SGDLS; CDR2 reads YYNGEE. V lost 0 bases to trimming and J lost 0 bases, with 9 bases between them. The DNA of the CDR3 is TGTGCCAGCAGCGTAGGGCACAGTACAACTAATGAAAAACTGTTTTTT. It is translated as CASSVGHSTTNEKLFF.

This clone occurred a few times. Here the CDR3 DNA reads TGTGCCAGCAGCTTAATGACAGGGGGGAATTCCGGGCAGTACTTC. Translated, it gives CASSLMTGGNSGQYF. V usage is TRBV11-3 and J usage is TRBJ2-7; 9 bases align to TRBD1. Germline CDR1 is SGHNT and CDR2 is YENEEA. This CDR3 spans 15 amino acids. V shed 2 bases and J 9 bases; nucleotides not matched to a gene: 11.

The chain uses TRBV3-1 (or the pseudogene TRBV3-2) and TRBJ2-5, with 8 nucleotides matching TRBD2. This CDR3 comprises 16 residues. Germline trimming cut 3 bases from V and 3 bases from J; bases unmatched to any gene: 9. Germline CDR1 reads LGHDT; CDR2 reads YNNKEL (reference sequence). CDR3: CASSQGSGGVKETQYF. The DNA of the CDR3 is TGTGCCAGCAGCCAGGGGAGCGGGGGCGTTAAAGAGACCCAGTACTTC.

The V gene is TRBV6-5, the J gene TRBJ1-5; TRBD1 is a possible D gene (6 bases). CDR3 length: 15 amino acids. Between the trimmed V and J ends, which lost 8 bases and 5 bases, there was a span of 19 bases. Germline V gene lookup returns CDR1 MNHEY and CDR2 SVGAGI. Written as DNA, the CDR3 is TGTGCCAGCGGGCGATCGCACAGGGATGATCAGCCCCAGCATTTT. It translates to CASGRSHRDDQPQHF.

The chain has TRBV27 and TRBJ2-5, with 10 bases matching TRBD1. The CDR3 loop spans 16 amino acids. From germline, CDR1 is MNHEY and CDR2 SMNVEV (reference sequence). V was pared by 5 bases and J by 4 bases, with 10 bases of the junction left unmatched. The CDR3 DNA reads as TGTGCCAGCAGTCCGATCCCCGACAGGGGGCGAGAGACCCAGTACTTC. Protein: CASSPIPDRGRETQYF.

The rearrangement uses TRBV27 and TRBJ1-2, with TRBD1 identical over 8 bases. V was pared by 6 bases and J by 6 bases, with 6 bases of the junction left unmatched. Germline CDR1 reads MNHEY; CDR2 reads SMNVEV (reference sequence). The length of the CDR3 is 13 residues. CDR3 amino acids: CASSRGQADGYTF. Here the CDR3 DNA reads TGTGCCAGCAGCCGGGGACAGGCTGATGGCTACACCTTC.

The table lists this clone with a few counts. This chain links TRBV5-6 with TRBJ1-1, with 8 bases aligning to TRBD1. After removal of 10 bases from V and 4 bases from J, the junction contained 9 bases not matched to a gene. The CDR3 length is 13 residues. Germline V gives CDR1 SGHDT, CDR2 YYEEEE. The CDR3 bases are TGTGCCTCAAAGGACAGGGCGGTCACTGAAGCTTTCTTT. Amino acid sequence: CASKDRAVTEAFF.

This clone was detected only once. As DNA, the CDR3 is TGCGCCAGCAGCCAAGATAGGGGTGTTTGGACTGAAGCTTTCTTT. This sequence encodes CASSQDRGVWTEAFF. The chain uses TRBV4-1 and TRBJ1-1; TRBD1 is a possible D gene (5 bases). This CDR3 is built from 15 residues. Trimming pared 0 bases from V and 5 bases from J, leaving 13 bases between. Germline CDR1 and CDR2: MGHRA and YSYEKL.

The J gene is TRBJ1-4, the V gene TRBV7-9; D not resolved. V was cut by 3 bases and J by 4 bases, with 9 bases left in between. CDR3 length: 14 residues. The germline gives CDR1 SEHNR, CDR2 FQNEAQ (reference sequence). This chain's CDR3 is CASSFPAGNEKLFF. Here the CDR3 DNA reads TGTGCCAGCAGCTTCCCCGCGGGTAATGAAAAACTGTTTTTT.

This chain links TRBV2 with TRBJ1-2; 9 bases fit TRBD1. The germline gives CDR1 SNHLY, CDR2 FYNNEI. This CDR3 is built from 14 residues. V shed 5 bases and J 4 bases; nucleotides not matched to a gene: 5. The CDR3 loop is CASSWTGELYGYTF. The DNA for the CDR3 is TGTGCCAGCAGTTGGACAGGGGAACTCTATGGCTACACCTTC.

This chain connects TRBV2 to TRBJ2-7; D is uncertain. This CDR3 spans 11 amino acids. V dropped 4 bases and J dropped 3 bases, with 4 bases sitting between them. Germline CDR1 and CDR2: SNHLY and FYNNEI. Here the CDR3 reads CASSVLYEQYF. The CDR3 nucleotides read TGTGCCAGCAGTGTTCTCTACGAGCAGTACTTC.

The chain combines TRBV10-1 with TRBJ1-1; D remains ambiguous. Trimming cost V 0 bases and J 8 bases, with 13 bases left between them. The CDR3 spans 14 residues. Germline loops: CDR1 WNHNN, CDR2 SYGVQD (reference sequence). The DNA of the CDR3 is TGCGCCAGCAGTGAGTCGACGGCGGGGAAGGAAGCTTTCTTT. Its translation is CASSESTAGKEAFF.

This rearrangement joins TRBV11-2 to TRBJ1-1, with 8 positions matching TRBD1. Trimming at V came to 5 bases and at J to 1 base, leaving 9 bases not matched to a gene. Germline V lookup: CDR1 SGHAT, CDR2 FQNNGV. The CDR3 runs to 16 residues. CDR3 sequence (DNA): TGTGCCAGCAGCCCTTGGGGGGACAGGACGAACACTGAAGCTTTCTTT. Protein product: CASSPWGDRTNTEAFF.